This TCR beta chain was obtained from a study of cytomegalovirus exposure and HLA in healthy donors. Measured with immunoSEQ multiplex PCR; TCRdb has only the in-frame clones, and not every one. The table shows roughly 250,000 clones, with 90% occurring only once. This CDR3 is 15 amino acids long. Trimming removed 3 bases at V and 5 bases at J, with 13 bases between. Looked up from germline, CDR1 is KGHSH and CDR2 is LQKENI. The chain uses TRBV18 and TRBJ1-4, with D uncertain. This clonotype was obtained from a woman younger than 35 in good health and CMV-seronegative. Sequenced: PBMCs. The CDR3 nucleotides are TGTGCCAGCTCACCGAAAAACGGGATAAATGAAAAACTGTTTTTT. This encodes CASSPKNGINEKLFF. The full variable domain, rest sourced from reference TRBV18 and TRBJ1-4, is NAGVMQNPRHLVRRRGQEARLRCSPMKGHSHVYWYRQLPEEGLKFMVYLQKENIIDESGMPKERFSAEFPKEGPSILRIQQVVRGDSAAYFCASSPKNGINEKLFFGSGTQLSVL.